This is a list of T cell receptor beta chains from one sample in a study of response to subunit inactivated influenza vaccine. TCRdb reprocessed the RT-PCR reads via MiXCR and lists one record per CDR3 protein. The table includes roughly 670,000 distinct CDR3 sequences, approximately 15% detected once. Sequencing was performed on PBMCs from blood, taken 14 to 15 days before vaccination. The receptor set was obtained from a man between 50 and 59 years old who received an inactivated influenza vaccine. The CDR3 runs from the conserved cysteine through the conserved F or W. The order of the fields is V gene, J gene, clone size, D gene, CDR3 DNA, CDR3 protein. The D gene is left open where the match is weak. Clone size appears in some rows only: once, few, many, or a class for an expanded clone.

TRBV2,TRBJ2-1,few,NA,TGTGCCAGCAGTGGTGGGACCAACAATGAGCAGTTCTTC,CASSGGTNNEQFF
TRBV5-1,TRBJ2-7,NA,NA,TGCGCCAGCAGCTTGGTGTCGGGCAAAGCCTACGAGCAGTACTTC,CASSLVSGKAYEQYF
TRBV12-3/TRBV12-4,TRBJ1-5,few,NA,TGTGCCAGCAGTTTTGGACAGAAACATAGCAATCAGCCCCAGCATTTT,CASSFGQKHSNQPQHF
TRBV10-3,TRBJ2-5,many,NA,TGTGCCATCAGCGACAGGGAGGGAGAGACCCAGTACTTC,CAISDREGETQYF
TRBV4-1,TRBJ2-1,few,NA,TGCGCCAGCAGCCAGGGGACGAGGGCCGCTTGGAATGAGCAGTTCTTC,CASSQGTRAAWNEQFF
TRBV5-1,TRBJ2-7,NA,NA,TGCGCCAGCAGCCCAACCCCGCTGGCAGCTTATTACGAGCAGTACTTC,CASSPTPLAAYYEQYF
TRBV29-1,TRBJ2-1,many,TRBD1,TGCAGCCCTGGACAGGGTTCCTACAATGAGCAGTTCTTC,CSPGQGSYNEQFF
TRBV12-3/TRBV12-4,TRBJ2-7,NA,TRBD2,TGTGCCAGCAGTCATAGCGGGAGGCTCTACAAAGACGAGCAGTACTTC,CASSHSGRLYKDEQYF
TRBV3-1,TRBJ2-5,NA,TRBD1,TGTGCCAGCAGCCAAGATCGGACAGGGATTTGGGAGACCCAGTACTTC,CASSQDRTGIWETQYF
TRBV12-3/TRBV12-4,TRBJ2-5,NA,NA,TGTGCCAGCAGTTTTCGGCCAGCAGAAGAGACCCAGTACTTC,CASSFRPAEETQYF
TRBV6-5,TRBJ1-6,NA,NA,TGTGCCAGCAGCAACTATAATTCACCCCTCCACTTT,CASSNYNSPLHF
TRBV9,TRBJ1-2,many,NA,TGTGCCAGCAGCGTAGGGAGGGGGAACTATGGCTACACCTTC,CASSVGRGNYGYTF
TRBV10-3,TRBJ2-3,NA,NA,TGTGCCATCAGTGCAAGACAGCTCACAGATACGCAGTATTTT,CAISARQLTDTQYF
TRBV5-1,TRBJ2-5,NA,TRBD2,TGCGCCAGCAGCCCGGGGACTAGCCTGCGGGAGACCCAGTACTTC,CASSPGTSLRETQYF
TRBV5-1,TRBJ2-3,few,NA,TGCGCCAGCAGCTTGGGGGCCCGGGGGTCTACAGTAGATACGCAGTATTTT,CASSLGARGSTVDTQYF
TRBV7-2,TRBJ2-1,NA,TRBD2,TGTGCCAGCAGCTCATTTAGCGGGAGTATGCACAATGAGCAGTTCTTC,CASSSFSGSMHNEQFF
TRBV4-2,TRBJ2-1,few,TRBD2,TGTGCCAGCAGCCCCGAGGGACTAGCGAAATACAATGAGCAGTTCTTC,CASSPEGLAKYNEQFF
TRBV7-9,TRBJ2-3,NA,NA,TGTGCCAACAGCTACGGGAGTACAGATACGCAGTATTTT,CANSYGSTDTQYF
TRBV9,TRBJ2-2,few,NA,TGTGCCAGCAGCCCGGAGGGACACTCAAACACCGGGGAGCTGTTTTTT,CASSPEGHSNTGELFF
TRBV7-6,TRBJ2-7,NA,TRBD2,TGTGCCAGCAGCTTAGGTCCGGCTAGCGGGAGAGGCGAGCAGTACTTC,CASSLGPASGRGEQYF
TRBV6-1,TRBJ1-2,many,NA,TGTGCCAGCAGTGAAAGGGGCTATGGCTACACCTTC,CASSERGYGYTF
TRBV5-4,TRBJ2-5,NA,NA,TGTGCCAGCAGTGTGAAGGGGTCTTCGGAGACCCAGTACTTC,CASSVKGSSETQYF
TRBV29-1,TRBJ2-5,NA,TRBD2,TGCAGCGTAGAGACGGTCGGGGGGGAGGAGACCCAGTACTTC,CSVETVGGEETQYF